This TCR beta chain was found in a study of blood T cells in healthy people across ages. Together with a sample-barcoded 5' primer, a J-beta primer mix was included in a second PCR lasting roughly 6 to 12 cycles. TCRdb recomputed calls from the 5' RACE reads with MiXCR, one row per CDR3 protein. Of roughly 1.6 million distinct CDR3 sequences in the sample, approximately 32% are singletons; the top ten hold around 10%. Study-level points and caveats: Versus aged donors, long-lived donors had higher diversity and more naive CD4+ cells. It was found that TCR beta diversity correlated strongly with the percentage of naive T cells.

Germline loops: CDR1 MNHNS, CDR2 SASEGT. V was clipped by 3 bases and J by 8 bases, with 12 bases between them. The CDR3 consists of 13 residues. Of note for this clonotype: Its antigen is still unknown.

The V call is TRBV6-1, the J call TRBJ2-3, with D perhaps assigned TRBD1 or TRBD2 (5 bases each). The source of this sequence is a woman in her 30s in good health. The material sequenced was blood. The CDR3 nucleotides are TGTGCCAGCAGTGATTGGGGGAGTGGTACGCAGTATTTT. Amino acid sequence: CASSDWGSGTQYF.